This paragraph reports one T cell receptor (beta chain). By share, this clonotype ranks as medium-sized (0.01 to 0.1%). The target of this receptor is not known. No quality values exist for individual bases; no much larger clone is one base distant. CD8+ T cells were sorted by CD103 expression on a BD FACSAria-II directly into ice-cold TRIzol LS reagent. Freshly resected lung tumor tissue was collected at the time of surgical resection. After Fc receptor blocking, the fresh cells were stained for CD45, CD4, CD3, CD8A and CD103, and DAPI served for live/dead discrimination. Total RNA was purified from sorted CD103+ and CD103- CD8+ T cells using a miRNeasy kit. CD103 expression was used to sort tumor-infiltrating CD8+ cytotoxic T cells, separating tissue-resident memory (TRM) cells from non-TRM cells. The donors had treatment-naive lung cancer. Patients with respiratory malignancies who were newly diagnosed and untreated were prospectively recruited upon referral.

This record comes from a study of tissue-resident memory T cells in lung cancer (dated by TCRdb to between 2018 and 2021). Regarding the complete study: TCR beta-chain sequencing compared paired tumor TRM and tumor non-TRM populations from ten or so lung cancer patients.

Ends trimmed: V by 1 base, J by 6 bases; bases unmatched to a gene: 18. In the germline V gene (reference sequence), CDR1 corresponds to SGHKS and CDR2 to YYEKEE. Reading from cysteine to phenylalanine, the CDR3 counts 19 amino acids. Only the CDR3 DNA is retained, 57 bases long and in frame from the first base. Instrument on record: Illumina MiSeq. TCR sequencing libraries incorporated unique molecular identifiers and were indexed with TruSeq single indexes. Turning to the authors' computational methods: TCR reads were mapped and error-corrected with MIGEC v1.2.7, then analyzed with VDJtools v1.1.7, both using default settings. Shannon-Wiener and inverse Simpson indices, computed in VDJtools, were used to quantify repertoire diversity. A frequency threshold of at least three was used to define expanded TCRbeta clonotypes. Wilcoxon rank-sum tests across over nine patients were used for the statistical comparisons of TCR diversity between tumor TRM and non-TRM populations. The public reads were run again by TCRdb, first through fastp at Q25 and then through MiXCR, and only productive beta chains were kept. Identical CDR3 proteins give one entry, which carries the most common genes and DNA. The V and J calls and clone size are TCRdb's, not the authors'. The sample table shows approximately 250 distinct CDR3 sequences, and about 25% are seen once. Jointly, the top ten make up 41% of the sample.

Summary of the overall study and its limitations: Expanded clonotypes were found to constitute about three quarters of tumor TRM repertoires on average, compared with about 53% of tumor non-TRM repertoires. Compared with tumor non-TRM cells, tumor TRM cells had a significantly more restricted TCR repertoire, reflected in lower Shannon-Wiener and inverse Simpson diversity.

The sequence is built from TRBV5-5 and TRBJ1-4, with 7 bases matching TRBD1. Material: CD103- CD8+ T cells from lung tumor tissue. The sample's cell subset or site, from its label and the paper: non-TRM CD8+ CTLs. This TCR derives from a human donor with treatment-naive lung cancer (subtype not recorded). The DNA is as follows: TGTGCCAGCAGCTTGTTTCCAGGGGGTAAAGGGGGATTTTATGAAAAACTGTTTTTT. This yields the protein CASSLFPGGKGGFYEKLFF.